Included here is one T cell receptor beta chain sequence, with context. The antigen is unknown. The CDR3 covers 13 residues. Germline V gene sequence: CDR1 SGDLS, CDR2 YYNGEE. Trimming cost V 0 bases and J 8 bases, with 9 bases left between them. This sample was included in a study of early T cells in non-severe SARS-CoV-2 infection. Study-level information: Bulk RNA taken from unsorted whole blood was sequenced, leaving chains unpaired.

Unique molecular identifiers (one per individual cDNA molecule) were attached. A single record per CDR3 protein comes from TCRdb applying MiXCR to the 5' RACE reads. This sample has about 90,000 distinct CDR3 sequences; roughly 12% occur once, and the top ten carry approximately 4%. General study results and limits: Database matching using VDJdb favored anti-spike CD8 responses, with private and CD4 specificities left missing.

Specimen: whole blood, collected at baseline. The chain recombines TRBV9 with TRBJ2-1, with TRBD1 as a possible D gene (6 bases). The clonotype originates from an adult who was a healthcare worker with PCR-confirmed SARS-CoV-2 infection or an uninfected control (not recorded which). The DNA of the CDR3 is TGTGCCAGCAGCGTAGGAGGGGGTTATGAGCAGTTCTTC. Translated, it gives CASSVGGGYEQFF.